The T cell receptor beta chain under discussion was sequenced for a study of glioma-infiltrating T cells after dendritic cell vaccination. The overall study: Dendritic cell vaccine was injected intradermally three times, biweekly.

Input was around 1.9 ug genomic DNA, or all available if less. Assay: immunoSEQ multiplex PCR; the TCRdb copy retains only in-frame clones and omits some. The table records around 87,000 clones, around 83% of them present only once. Details on this clone: The antigen is not known.

The CDR3 has 17 amino acids. The V and J ends lost 4 bases and 3 bases, in that order; junction bases with no gene match: 13. Germline V CDR1 and CDR2: SGHAT, FQNNGV. General study findings and limits: The cohort had few patients with full blood and tumor sets.

Time point indicated: after dendritic cell vaccination, including at tumor progression/relapse. This receptor was identified in a human donor with glioblastoma. The chain uses TRBV11-2 and TRBJ1-2; 8 positions agree with TRBD1. The source was blood, collected after dendritic cell vaccination. The CDR3 region is CASSSRGLDRFYYGYTF. The CDR3 bases are TGTGCCAGCAGCTCCAGGGGGCTAGACCGCTTTTACTATGGCTACACCTTC.